Below are 9 T cell receptor beta chains sequenced from a single sample in a study of tissue T cells after allogeneic stem cell transplantation (dated by TCRdb to the early 2020s). The time point label for this specimen denotes: human tissue collected at research (rapid) autopsy. Libraries were built with the immunoSEQ multiplex PCR assay. Sourced from immuneACCESS, this table was stored by TCRdb with only in-frame sequences that have V and J called. A share of the clones is absent; for the studies checked, an unresolved V gene accounts for under half, and the remainder has no known explanation. For this sample the table gives 7,000 or so clones, of which approximately 50% were detected only once. 20% to 25% of the sample goes to the ten largest clones. The material was duodenum tissue, obtained at autopsy. The receptors come from a female donor over 55 with lung cancer.

This clone is deemed medium-sized. The chain is built from TRBV6-5 and TRBJ1-1; no clear D. Germline V gene sequence: CDR1 MNHEY, CDR2 SVGAGI. Trimming cost V 7 bases and J 5 bases, with 17 bases left between them. This CDR3 region has 14 residues. The CDR3 loop is CASTLDRARTEAFF. DNA of the CDR3: TGTGCCAGCACCCTAGATCGAGCGAGGACTGAAGCTTTCTTT.

J is TRBJ1-2 and V is TRBV30; 9 bases line up with TRBD1. The V segment lost 4 bases and the J segment 11 bases; nucleotides outside the gene matches: 11. This CDR3 has 13 amino acids. The V gene's germline CDR1 is GTSNPN and CDR2 SVGIG (reference sequence). The CDR3 spells CAWTNNRDRDYTF. The CDR3 nucleotides are TGTGCCTGGACTAATAACCGGGACAGGGATTACACCTTC.

The chain links TRBV5-5 to TRBJ1-2; 8 nucleotides line up with TRBD1. Losses at the gene ends were 2 bases for V and 4 bases for J; bases not matched to a gene: 4. Per the germline V gene, CDR1 is SGHKS and CDR2 is YYEKEE (reference sequence). This CDR3 is built from 14 residues. CDR3 sequence: CASSFDRGLYGYTF. The CDR3 DNA reads TGTGCCAGCAGCTTCGACAGGGGTCTCTATGGCTACACCTTC.

This clone was seen a handful of times. This chain connects TRBV9 to TRBJ1-5; unclear D gene. The germline V gene has CDR1 SGDLS and CDR2 YYNGEE. Trimming took 0 bases from V and 3 from J, leaving 7 bases between them. This CDR3 region has 14 residues. The CDR3 spells CASSVEDNNQPQHF. CDR3 coding DNA: TGTGCCAGCAGCGTAGAAGACAACAATCAGCCCCAGCATTTT.

This sequence joins TRBV6-6 and TRBJ1-2, with unresolved D. This CDR3 is 13 amino acids long. The germline V and J ends were trimmed by 0 bases and 4 bases, with 6 bases remaining between them. The germline CDR1 and CDR2 sequences are MNHNY and SVGAGI (reference sequence). In nucleotides, the CDR3 is TGTGCCAGCAGTTACTCTGAGAGCTATGGCTACACCTTC. Residues: CASSYSESYGYTF.

V gene TRBV6-2 or TRBV6-3 combines with J gene TRBJ1-5; 8 bases match TRBD1. The CDR3 totals 18 residues. The trim removed 6 bases at V and 6 bases at J, leaving 19 bases unmatched. Germline CDR1 is MNHEY and CDR2 is SVGEGT. The CDR3 DNA reads as TGTGCCAGCAGCCCTGACAGGGGCCTCGTTGGGGTGAGTCAGCCCCAGCATTTT. Protein sequence: CASSPDRGLVGVSQPQHF.

This clone rates as medium-sized. The chain has TRBV7-2 and TRBJ2-7; 10 bases map to TRBD1. Trimming removed 3 bases from V and 5 bases from J; junction bases left unmatched: 13. There are 17 residues in the CDR3. The germline V gene has CDR1 SGHTA and CDR2 FQGNSA. CDR3 nucleotide sequence: TGTGCCAGCAGCTTGGGCTTTGGACAGGGGGATGACAACGAGCAGTACTTC. Its protein is CASSLGFGQGDDNEQYF.

The table lists this clone with a few counts. CDR3 bases: TGTGCCAGCAGTTACGGGACAGTTGAAAAACTGTTTTTT. This gives the protein CASSYGTVEKLFF. The rearrangement uses TRBV6-6 and TRBJ1-4; 7 bases align to TRBD1. The CDR3 has 13 residues. Germline V gene data show CDR1 as MNHNY and CDR2 as SVGAGI (reference sequence). The V gene end was trimmed by 2 bases and the J gene end by 7 bases; junction bases not matched to a gene: 1.

This rearrangement joins TRBV11-2 to TRBJ2-2; D is uncertain. Trimming removed 7 bases from V and 3 bases from J, with 12 bases in between. Germline CDR1 is SGHAT and CDR2 is FQNNGV. The CDR3 length is 14 residues. This CDR3 is CASTYVRDTGELFF. Here the CDR3 DNA reads TGTGCCAGCACCTACGTGCGCGACACCGGGGAGCTGTTTTTT.